The rows below give T cell receptor beta chains drawn from one sample of a study of shared clonotypes between healthy human individuals. The data were produced by immunoSEQ multiplex PCR, yet TCRdb's version contains in-frame clones alone and is incomplete. The data show roughly 2.5 million clones, over 85% seen once. Sequences were obtained from naive CD4+ T cells sorted from blood. These receptors originate from a man younger than 35 in good health. Each CDR3 is given with its conserved first and last residue. The D gene is left open where the match is weak. Clone size is stated in some rows and not others, as once, few, many or a class when expanded.

TGTGCCAGCAGTCTCCTCTCGACAGGGGGCACAGATACGCAGTATTTT | CASSLLSTGGTDTQYF | - | TRBJ2-3 | TRBD1 | TRBV27
TGTGCCAGCTCACCACCGGCCCTCTACAATGAGCAGTTCTTC | CASSPPALYNEQFF | - | TRBJ2-1 | - | TRBV18
TGTGCCAGCAGCTCGAGCTTGGCCAGCGAGTCGTACAATGAGCAGTTCTTC | CASSSSLASESYNEQFF | - | TRBJ2-1 | - | TRBV7-9
TGTGCCAGCACCCTTTTGGGGGGACCCTCCTACGAGCAGTACTTC | CASTLLGGPSYEQYF | - | TRBJ2-7 | - | TRBV7-2
TGCGCCAGCAGTGAGTCTTACGGAGCGGTGTCGACCCAGTACTTC | CASSESYGAVSTQYF | once | TRBJ2-5 | - | TRBV10-1
TGTGCCGGCGGGTTAGGGAATCAGCCCCAGCATTTT | CAGGLGNQPQHF | - | TRBJ1-5 | - | TRBV6-6
TGTGGCCGGAGGGGGCCCGCCACATTCTCTGGGGCCAACGTCCTGACTTTC | CGRRGPATFSGANVLTF | - | TRBJ2-6 | - | TRBV19
TGTGCCAGCTCACCGGACGCCAGTTCGTTCTACGAGCAGTACTTC | CASSPDASSFYEQYF | - | TRBJ2-7 | - | TRBV18
TGTGCCAGCAGCATCTCTAGCGGGGGGCCGAACTACAATGAGCAGTTCTTC | CASSISSGGPNYNEQFF | - | TRBJ2-1 | TRBD2 | TRBV7-9
TGTGCTAGTGGTTTGGTTCCAAAGGGGGGGGTAAGCTCCTACAATGAGCAGTTCTTC | CASGLVPKGGVSSYNEQFF | - | TRBJ2-1 | - | TRBV12-5
TGTGCCAGCAGCTTGACAGGTTCCCGCACAGATACGCAGTATTTT | CASSLTGSRTDTQYF | - | TRBJ2-3 | - | TRBV7-3
TGTGCCAGCAGTGCCCAGGGGCGCAATCAGCCCCAGCATTTT | CASSAQGRNQPQHF | - | TRBJ1-5 | - | TRBV6-1
TGTGCCAGCAGCCCCCGGGACAGAGACTACGAGCAGTACTTC | CASSPRDRDYEQYF | - | TRBJ2-7 | TRBD1 | TRBV13
TGTGCCAGCAGTTGGGGGTATGGTGAAAAACTGTTTTTT | CASSWGYGEKLFF | - | TRBJ1-4 | - | TRBV25-1
TGCAGTGCTTACCTCGGGGAGACCCGGTACTTC | CSAYLGETRYF | - | TRBJ2-5 | - | TRBV20-1
TGTGCCAGCAGCTTAGCGCAGGGGGCCTACTATGGCTACACCTTC | CASSLAQGAYYGYTF | - | TRBJ1-2 | TRBD1 | TRBV7-2
TGTGCCAGCAGCTTAGGGTCGGGGTACTACAATGAGCAGTTCTTC | CASSLGSGYYNEQFF | - | TRBJ2-1 | - | TRBV7-2
TGTGCCAGACGTAGGACAGACTACGAGCAGTACTTC | CARRRTDYEQYF | - | TRBJ2-7 | - | TRBV28
TGTGCCAGCACCTTACTAGCGGGGGGGTACGGTGAGCAGTTCTTC | CASTLLAGGYGEQFF | - | TRBJ2-1 | TRBD2 | TRBV6-5
TGTGCCAGCCCGGGACAGGGTCGGAAGTATGAAAAACTGTTTTTT | CASPGQGRKYEKLFF | - | TRBJ1-4 | TRBD1 | TRBV14
TGTGCTAGTGGCCTCCGGGACCGGCAGTACTTC | CASGLRDRQYF | - | TRBJ2-7 | - | TRBV12-5
TGTGCTAGCCCGCGGGGCCTAGCCTCTGGGGCCAACGTCCTGACTTTC | CASPRGLASGANVLTF | - | TRBJ2-6 | - | TRBV7-7
TGTGCCAGCAGCTTTGTGAGGGGGCTGGCAGAGACCCAGTACTTC | CASSFVRGLAETQYF | - | TRBJ2-5 | TRBD1 | TRBV7-2
TGTGCCAGCAGCTTAGGGACAGGTCTAAATCAGCCCCAGCATTTT | CASSLGTGLNQPQHF | - | TRBJ1-5 | TRBD1 | TRBV11-2
TGCGCCAGCAGCCCCGAGAGGGGTACGCAGTATTTT | CASSPERGTQYF | - | TRBJ2-3 | - | TRBV5-1
TGTGCCAGCAGCCAGGACAGGGGTAGCTCACCCCTCCACTTT | CASSQDRGSSPLHF | few | TRBJ1-6 | TRBD1 | TRBV5-6
TGCGCCAGCAGTGAGTCGTTGGGAGGGGCTCTAACCCAGTACTTC | CASSESLGGALTQYF | - | TRBJ2-5 | TRBD2 | TRBV10-2
TGCGCCAGCAGCGTGACAGGGGACTATGGCTACACCTTC | CASSVTGDYGYTF | - | TRBJ1-2 | TRBD1 | TRBV5-1
TGTGCCAGCAGGATTGGGACAGGGGTGATCTTAACCTTC | CASRIGTGVILTF | - | TRBJ1-2 | TRBD1 | TRBV5-8
TGTGCCAGCAGCCTCCCCCGCCTTCCCGGGACAGGGTCCTACGAGCAGTACTTC | CASSLPRLPGTGSYEQYF | - | TRBJ2-7 | TRBD1 | TRBV28
TGTGCCAGCGGGAGGACTAGGCCCTACGAGCAGTACTTC | CASGRTRPYEQYF | - | TRBJ2-7 | TRBD2 | TRBV14
TGCGCCAGCAGTGAGTGGGCAGCACACACTGAAGCTTTCTTT | CASSEWAAHTEAFF | - | TRBJ1-1 | - | TRBV10-2
TGTGCCAGCAGTGAAGCGAGGATTGGGACAGGGGGCACTGAAGCTTTCTTT | CASSEARIGTGGTEAFF | once | TRBJ1-1 | TRBD1 | TRBV2
TGTGCTAGCAGCTTAGGGGTGAAAAAAGGACAGCAGTTCTTC | CASSLGVKKGQQFF | - | TRBJ2-1 | - | TRBV7-7
TGCGCCAGCAGCCCCCGTGCAGGGGGCTCGGGCGAGCAGTACTTC | CASSPRAGGSGEQYF | - | TRBJ2-7 | TRBD1 | TRBV4-3
TGTGCCAGCAGCTTCCTGGACGGCGGGTCCGACAATTCACCCCTCCACTTT | CASSFLDGGSDNSPLHF | - | TRBJ1-6 | - | TRBV5-6
TGTGCCAGCTCACCATCCGGGACAGGGACGGGCGAGCAGTACTTC | CASSPSGTGTGEQYF | - | TRBJ2-7 | TRBD1 | TRBV18
TGTGCCATCAGTCAACTAGCGGCGGCGAACACCGGGGAGCTGTTTTTT | CAISQLAAANTGELFF | - | TRBJ2-2 | TRBD2 | TRBV10-3
TGTGCCAGCAGTTACGGGGGAGCTAGCAATCAGCCCCAGCATTTT | CASSYGGASNQPQHF | - | TRBJ1-5 | - | TRBV6-5
TGTGCCAGCAATCTTGGGACTAGCGGGAAGAGCAAAAACATTCAGTACTTC | CASNLGTSGKSKNIQYF | - | TRBJ2-4 | TRBD2 | TRBV2